Each of the 26 T cell receptor beta chains below was sequenced from the same sample in a study of a mutant IDH1 vaccine in newly diagnosed glioma. Antigen specificity for these receptors is unknown. The time point is: week 23, last vaccination. With topical imiquimod, each dose of the vaccine consisted of 300 ug of mutant IDH1 20-mer peptide. The repertoire was sequenced with immunoSEQ multiplex PCR; TCRdb's copy has only in-frame clones and lacks some. The sample has tens of thousands of clones, about four fifths seen once. Material: PBMCs, obtained from a glioma patient whose treatment included an IDH1 peptide vaccine. The receptors come from a middle-aged woman with glioma. Some clones in this sample may be carry-over from other donors' samples.

This chain joins TRBV4-1 and TRBJ1-5; tentatively, D is TRBD1 (6 bases). CDR1 is MGHRA and CDR2 is YSYEKL in the germline V gene. The CDR3 length is 17 residues. V gave up 4 bases and J gave up 4 bases, with 20 bases separating them. In nucleotides, the CDR3 is TGCGCCAGCAGCCGAGAGCAATATACAGGGTCTAATCAGCCCCAGCATTTT. Amino acids: CASSREQYTGSNQPQHF.

The rearrangement joins TRBV29-1 to TRBJ1-4; tentative D call: TRBD1 (6 bases). The germline V and J ends were trimmed by 4 bases and 6 bases, with 15 bases remaining between them. Per germline, CDR1 SQVTM and CDR2 ANQGSEA. The CDR3 totals 14 residues. CDR3 coding DNA: TGCAGCGTTGTCCCCACAGGGTCGGATGAAAAACTGTTTTTT. Translation: CSVVPTGSDEKLFF.

In its sample, this clone ranks as medium-sized. The chain recombines TRBV7-6 with TRBJ2-5, with 7 bases matching TRBD2. CDR3 size: 15 residues. Germline V gene data show CDR1 as SGHVS and CDR2 as FNYEAQ. Trimming at V came to 0 bases and at J to 1 base, leaving 2 bases not matched to a gene. CDR3 in amino acids: CASSLARGSQETQYF. CDR3 DNA: TGTGCCAGCAGCTTAGCGCGGGGGAGCCAAGAGACCCAGTACTTC.

This chain uses TRBV5-1 with TRBJ1-6; D remains unclear. Germline V lookup: CDR1 SGHRS, CDR2 YFSETQ. The CDR3 consists of 15 residues. The V and J ends lost 4 bases and 9 bases respectively, with 17 bases between them. The CDR3: CASSTRRNGGSPLHF. Written as DNA, the CDR3 is TGCGCCAGCAGCACTCGACGGAATGGTGGTTCACCCCTCCACTTT.

The rearrangement joins TRBV9 to TRBJ2-5; tentatively, D is TRBD1 (5 bases). The CDR3 runs 10 residues. Trimming took 7 bases from V and 7 from J, leaving 8 bases between them. CDR1 and CDR2 from the germline V gene are SGDLS and YYNGEE. The chain's CDR3 is CASAGATQYF. CDR3 in DNA: TGTGCCAGCGCTGGGGCGACCCAGTACTTC.

The J gene is TRBJ2-5, the V gene TRBV15; a weak D match, TRBD2 (6 bases). The CDR3 loop spans 15 amino acids. Germline V gene lookup returns CDR1 LNHNV and CDR2 YYDKDF (reference sequence). V was pared by 9 bases and J by 5 bases, with 22 bases between. CDR3 loop: CATAVGVAALETQYF. CDR3 DNA sequence: TGTGCCACGGCGGTTGGAGTAGCGGCCTTGGAGACCCAGTACTTC.

The V and J genes are TRBV29-1 and TRBJ2-7, with 10 bases identical to TRBD1. This CDR3 is built from 15 residues. Germline-derived CDR1 and CDR2 are SQVTM and ANQGSEA. This CDR3 is CGTGQGGAGGYEQYF. In nucleotides, the CDR3 is TGCGGCACTGGACAGGGGGGCGCAGGGGGGTACGAGCAGTACTTC.

This chain connects TRBV9 to TRBJ2-7, with 9 bases that match TRBD1. This CDR3 contains 15 residues. Germline values: CDR1 SGDLS, CDR2 YYNGEE. The V and J ends lost 3 bases and 4 bases, in that order; junction bases with no gene match: 8. DNA of the CDR3: TGTGCCAGCAGCGCCCGCGGGACAGGGATTTACGAGCAGTACTTC. Amino acid sequence: CASSARGTGIYEQYF. The full variable domain, its missing parts supplied by reference TRBV9 and TRBJ2-7, is DSGVTQTPKHLITATGQRVTLRCSPRSGDLSVYWYQQSLDQGLQFLIQYYNGEERAKGNILERFSAQQFPDLHSELNLSSLELGDSALYFCASSARGTGIYEQYFGPGTRLTVT.

This clone has a handful of counts. CDR3 DNA sequence: TGTGCCAGCAGGGTACGGACAGGGGAATACGAGCAGTACTTC. It encodes CASRVRTGEYEQYF. The rearrangement links TRBV7-2 to TRBJ2-7, with 9 bases that match TRBD1. Trimming took 6 bases from V and 4 from J; bases not matched to a gene: 7. The CDR3 totals 14 residues. Germline V lookup: CDR1 SGHTA, CDR2 FQGNSA. Combining the CDR3 with reference TRBV7-2 and TRBJ2-7 gives the whole variable domain GAGVSQSPSNKVTEKGKDVELRCDPISGHTALYWYRQSLGQGLEFLIYFQGNSAPDKSGLPSDRFSAERTGGSVSTLTIQRTQQEDSAVYLCASRVRTGEYEQYFGPGTRLTVT.

For the CDR3, the DNA is TGTGCCAGCAGTGGGGGGGACAGTCGGTCCTACGAGCAGTACTTC. It is translated as CASSGGDSRSYEQYF. The chain joins TRBV6-1 to TRBJ2-7; weak D call: TRBD1 (7 bases). Germline-derived CDR1 and CDR2 are MNHNS and SASEGT. Trimming cost V 4 bases and J 1 base, with 14 bases left between them. This CDR3 comprises 15 residues.

The V and J genes are TRBV4-1 and TRBJ2-5; D not certain. Germline-derived CDR1 and CDR2 are MGHRA and YSYEKL. The CDR3 runs 15 residues. Trimming left V 0 bases short and J 4 bases short, with 12 bases between. The CDR3 spells CASSQERSNRETQYF. DNA for the CDR3: TGCGCCAGCAGCCAAGAACGTAGTAACAGAGAGACCCAGTACTTC.

This chain uses TRBV5-4 with TRBJ1-5; tentative D call: TRBD1 (6 bases). Trimming shortened V by 4 bases and J by 11 bases, and 19 bases separated the two germline ends. The CDR3 sequence is 14 residues long. Germline V gene lookup returns CDR1 SGHNT and CDR2 YYREEE (reference sequence). CDR3 in DNA: TGTGCCAGCAGCCTAAGACAGGCGGTGGGGTCCCAGCATTTT. It is translated as CASSLRQAVGSQHF.

This sequence joins TRBV27 and TRBJ1-2; 7 nucleotides align to TRBD1. There are 13 residues in the CDR3. CDR1 and CDR2 from the germline V gene are MNHEY and SMNVEV (reference sequence). J lost 5 bases, V lost 5 bases, and 5 bases had no gene match. As DNA, the CDR3 is TGTGCCAGCAGTCCTGGGACAGTGTATGGCTACACCTTC. It yields the protein CASSPGTVYGYTF.

The rearrangement joins TRBV5-1 to TRBJ2-7; 10 nucleotides align to TRBD2. The J call may be faulty, since TRBJ2-1 better matches the DNA end. The CDR3 loop spans 17 amino acids. Per germline, CDR1 SGHRS and CDR2 YFSETQ. The CDR3 sequence is CASSLAGGVAGGNEQFF. The CDR3, as DNA: TGCGCCAGCAGCTTGGCCGGTGGGGTAGCGGGGGGCAATGAGCAGTTCTTC.

The chain couples TRBV2 to TRBJ2-7; 7 nucleotides agree with TRBD1. Germline V gene sequence: CDR1 SNHLY, CDR2 FYNNEI. The CDR3 covers 16 residues. The J segment lost 3 bases and the V segment lost 3 bases, leaving 11 bases of the junction unmatched. The CDR3 DNA reads TGTGCCAGCAGTGAGGCCGCCGGACAGGCTTTCTACGAGCAGTACTTC. It encodes CASSEAAGQAFYEQYF.

This clone is termed medium-sized (0.01 to 0.1%). This chain joins TRBV5-5 and TRBJ1-1; no definite D call. CDR1 is SGHKS and CDR2 is YYEKEE in the germline V gene (reference sequence). The V end was cut by 6 bases, the J end by 4 bases, with 16 bases between. The CDR3 totals 14 residues. CDR3 nucleotide sequence: TGTGCCAGCACCATGGTAGGGCGCAGCACTGAAGCTTTCTTT. This codes for CASTMVGRSTEAFF.

This clone counts as medium-sized. This chain connects TRBV15 to TRBJ2-3; D is undetermined. Germline V lookup: CDR1 LNHNV, CDR2 YYDKDF (reference sequence). Between the trimmed V and J ends, which lost 0 bases and 6 bases, there was a span of 7 bases. There are 13 residues in the CDR3. The CDR3, as DNA: TGTGCCACCAGCAGAGATCGTCCCGATACGCAGTATTTT. It encodes CATSRDRPDTQYF.

Details on this clone: The germline gene is not matched at one end of the junction; a read error may be the cause. V usage is TRBV6-5 and J usage is TRBJ2-6; either TRBD1 or TRBD2 may supply D (7 bases each). CDR1 and CDR2 (germline): MNHEY, SVGAGI. The CDR3 consists of 13 residues. The CDR3 is CASSSGQGGRAAF. DNA for the CDR3: TGTGCCAGCAGTTCCGGTCAGGGGGGGAGAGCGGCTTTC.

The chain carries TRBV7-9 and TRBJ2-5, with TRBD1 identical over 9 bases. Germline V gene lookup returns CDR1 SEHNR and CDR2 FQNEAQ (reference sequence). The CDR3 is 16 residues long. After removal of 1 base from V and 4 bases from J, the junction contained 7 bases not matched to a gene. The DNA for the CDR3 is TGTGCCAGCAGCTTAGGTCGGGACAGGGTAGGAGAGACCCAGTACTTC. This translates into CASSLGRDRVGETQYF.

The chain links TRBV6-1 to TRBJ2-2; 7 bases are a match to TRBD1. Germline CDR1 MNHNS, CDR2 SASEGT. V shed 9 bases and J 6 bases; nucleotides not matched to a gene: 13. CDR3 length: 15 residues. The chain's CDR3 is CASNLGGAGAGELFF. The CDR3 DNA reads TGTGCCAGTAACTTAGGGGGCGCAGGCGCCGGGGAGCTGTTTTTT.

This sequence joins TRBV4-3 and TRBJ2-5, with 10 bases fitting TRBD2. The CDR3 sequence is 16 residues long. Germline CDR1 reads LGHNA; CDR2 reads YSLEER. J was trimmed by 5 bases and V by 0 bases; bases with no gene match: 6. In DNA form, the CDR3 reads TGCGCCAGCAGCCAAGATCACCTAGCGGGGGCTGAGACCCAGTACTTC. Amino acid sequence: CASSQDHLAGAETQYF.

This chain uses TRBV5-6 with TRBJ1-2; unclear D gene. V gave up 2 bases and J gave up 5 bases, with 13 bases separating them. Germline V gene lookup returns CDR1 SGHDT and CDR2 YYEEEE. CDR3 length: 14 amino acids. The CDR3: CASSFEGGPYGYTF. In DNA, the CDR3 is TGTGCCAGCAGCTTTGAGGGCGGTCCGTATGGCTACACCTTC.

The chain recombines TRBV5-6 with TRBJ2-7, with D tentatively TRBD2 (6 bases). CDR1 and CDR2 (germline): SGHDT, YYEEEE. The CDR3 has 14 amino acids. Trimming removed 2 bases from V and 6 bases from J, with 15 bases in between. As DNA, the CDR3 is TGTGCCAGCAGCTTACGGGGGAGGTGGGGCGAGCAGTACTTC. It specifies CASSLRGRWGEQYF.

This clone was detected only a few times. For the CDR3, the DNA is TGTGCCAGCAGCTATGGGGGGCCGTCAGGGGAGACCCAGTACTTC. Translated, it gives CASSYGGPSGETQYF. The chain couples TRBV7-2 to TRBJ2-5; D is perhaps TRBD1 or TRBD2 (6 bases each). Germline V gene data show CDR1 as SGHTA and CDR2 as FQGNSA. CDR3 size: 15 residues. The V gene lost 4 bases and the J gene lost 5 bases, with 17 bases spanning the gap.

This clone came up a few times. V is TRBV2 and J is TRBJ1-2; possibly TRBD1 for D (5 bases). Germline values: CDR1 SNHLY, CDR2 FYNNEI. The CDR3 extends over 14 amino acids. Trimming shortened V by 4 bases and J by 2 bases, and 11 bases separated the two germline ends. The CDR3 reads CASSAGGTNYGYTF. The CDR3 nucleotides are TGTGCCAGCAGTGCCGGGGGAACAAACTATGGCTACACCTTC.

V is TRBV29-1 and J is TRBJ2-2; D remains unclear. Trimming stripped 4 bases from V and 2 bases from J, with 11 bases between. Germline V gene sequence: CDR1 SQVTM, CDR2 ANQGSEA. This CDR3 has 14 residues. The DNA of the CDR3 is TGCAGCGTTGGTGGGTTAGGAAACACCGGGGAGCTGTTTTTT. It encodes CSVGGLGNTGELFF.